This T cell receptor (beta chain) was identified during a study of CD8 T cells in ankylosing spondylitis. Study-level points and caveats: Past studies reported some motif variants in reactive arthritis synovial fluid and blood. Enrichment of disease-linked clones was reportedly significant in matched ankylosing spondylitis synovial fluid. Peripheral blood held disease-linked clones only at relatively low frequency, and these were CD8+. Seemingly characteristic of ankylosing spondylitis blood was a TCR beta motif consisting of about 8 highly homologous variants.

Unmatched junction bases numbered 14, after V lost 6 bases and J lost 8 bases. The CDR3 extends over 16 amino acids. Germline CDR1 MNHEY, CDR2 SMNVEV (reference sequence). Libraries for TCR beta were made by quantitative 5'-RACE with molecular barcodes. TCRdb reprocessed the 5' RACE reads with MiXCR, giving one entry per CDR3 protein. The sample records about 330,000 distinct CDR3 sequences, roughly 8% being singletons. As for this clonotype: Its specificity is not known.

This receptor was obtained from a male donor with ankylosing spondylitis. This sequence joins TRBV27 and TRBJ2-3, with 10 bases lining up with TRBD2. The sample comprised blood, either unsorted or a sorted T cell fraction (not recorded which). In DNA, the CDR3 is TGTGCCAGCAGACCCACGGCAGCGGGAGGGCAGGGTACGCAGTATTTT. Translating it yields CASRPTAAGGQGTQYF.